This TCR beta chain was recorded in a study of graft-versus-host responses after intestinal transplantation (dated by TCRdb to the early 2020s). For the study in its entirety: The transplants that recipients received were multivisceral, liver-intestinal, or isolated intestinal. Every recipient was given anti-thymocyte globulin induction, followed by 3 to 4 years of maintenance tacrolimus and steroids. Bulk TCR-beta CDR3 sequencing was used to track graft-versus-host and host-versus-graft alloreactive T cell clones in the graft, circulation and bone marrow after intestinal transplantation. To identify alloreactive clones, pre-transplant mixed lymphocyte reaction products were sequenced and then compared with unstimulated pre-transplant donor and recipient T cells. Of the roughly 24 intestinal transplant recipients enrolled in the cohort, one of whom was a retransplant, a few patients without pretransplant specimens were excluded. Donor T cell macrochimerism was defined as a peak of at least 4% donor T cells among recipient peripheral blood mononuclear cells. Rather than being sequenced by the commercial service, samples from a few later patients were sequenced in-house on an Illumina MiSeq and processed with MiXCR. What the research found in general, with its limitations: Early after transplant, declines in HvG clones were associated with peak levels of circulating GvH clones. The conclusions were limited by the relatively low number and heterogeneity of the intestinal transplant patients. In patients with donor T cell macrochimerism, the allografts had high GvH to HvG T cell clonal ratios. GvH clones were detected in recipient bone marrow, and some of these GvH clones were observed earlier in ileal mucosa or blood, consistent with an intestinal mucosal origin.

Receptors were amplified or captured by the immunoSEQ multiplex PCR assay. For most patients, high-throughput TCR-beta CDR3 sequencing of genomic DNA was performed by Adaptive Biotechnologies. The authors' pipeline ran thus. Adaptive's ImmunoSEQ software supplied the TCR sequencing data for 15 to 20 patients, while MiXCR and VDJtools were used to process three other patients. CDR3 nucleotide sequences shared between donor and recipient were removed because the origin of such sequences could not be assigned. To be classed as alloreactive, a clone needed at least 2-fold expansion over unstimulated cells and a minimum CFSE-low frequency of 0.002% (template counts) or 0.001% (read counts). Clones were considered mappable if detected in sequenced pre-transplant spleen, lymph node, or MLR CFSE-low populations of the donor or recipient. The cumulative frequency of alloreactive clones was calculated as a percentage of all sequences, weighted by copy number. The table was pulled from immuneACCESS by TCRdb, which kept in-frame rearrangements only. Such tables lose some clones; where checked, under half of the loss comes from unresolved V genes, and the rest has no known cause. The DNA gave D and trimming, while V, J and clone size come from that table. This sample is represented by about 45,000 clones; 75% to 95% of them were singletons. Around 4.8% of the sample is held by the ten biggest clonotypes.

Blood samples were collected up to 4 times in the first month after transplant and then at least monthly when available. This clone appeared once. There is no known antigen for this receptor. Per-base qualities were not stored, and no clone one base away is much larger. The sequence derives from a human patient who received an intestinal transplant, so some T cells may come from the graft donor. The material was PBMCs, obtained 524 days after transplant.

Here is the DNA: TGTGCCAGTAGTACGGGACAGGGGAATTCACCCCTCCACTTT. This sequence encodes CASSTGQGNSPLHF. The chain is assembled from TRBV19 and TRBJ1-6; 10 central nucleotides agree with TRBD1. Here V drops 4 bases and J drops 7 bases, and the junction holds 1 base not matched to any gene. According to the germline V gene (reference sequence), CDR1 reads LNHDA and CDR2 reads SQIVND. The CDR3 sequence holds 14 residues, the cysteine and phenylalanine included. The only DNA kept is the CDR3, 42 bases in frame from the first base.